This is a list of T cell receptor beta chains from one sample in a study of CD8 T cells in Susac syndrome. In TCRdb, the immunoSEQ multiplex PCR reads were re-called with MiXCR into one record per CDR3 protein. The sample yields around 120,000 distinct CDR3 sequences, roughly 94% seen once. The sequencing input was CD4+ T cells from PBMCs. The receptors were sampled from a human donor with multiple sclerosis. CDR3s include the opening cysteine and the closing phenylalanine or tryptophan. The D gene is left open where the match is weak. Rows may omit the clone size; those that give it use once, few, many or a size class.

V gene,J gene,clone size,D gene,CDR3 protein,CDR3 DNA
TRBV6-5,TRBJ2-5,NA,TRBD1,CASIPRQGSRETQYF,TGTGCCAGCATCCCGCGACAGGGGAGTAGGGAGACCCAGTACTTC
TRBV11-2,TRBJ1-2,once,NA,CASSSVQEPYGYTF,TGTGCCAGCAGCTCAGTACAGGAACCCTATGGCTACACCTTC
TRBV3-1,TRBJ1-2,NA,NA,CASSSRDRPNNYGYTF,TGTGCCAGCAGCTCCAGAGACCGCCCAAATAACTATGGCTACACCTTC
TRBV12-3/TRBV12-4,TRBJ1-2,NA,NA,CASSLVVPWGEGYTF,TGTGCCAGCAGTTTAGTAGTACCTTGGGGGGAAGGCTACACCTTC
TRBV2,TRBJ2-3,NA,TRBD2,CASSRGTTSGTDTQYF,TGTGCCAGCAGTAGGGGGACGACTAGCGGCACAGATACGCAGTATTTT
TRBV30,TRBJ2-7,NA,TRBD2,CATPRLAGGFSYEQYF,TGTGCTACCCCCCGGCTAGCGGGAGGGTTCTCCTACGAGCAGTACTTC
TRBV10-3,TRBJ2-3,NA,NA,CAIRAGTTDTQYF,TGTGCCATCAGGGCGGGAACCACAGATACGCAGTATTTT
TRBV4-3,TRBJ2-2,NA,TRBD2,CASSQDRPSGVGELFF,TGCGCCAGCAGCCAAGATAGGCCTAGCGGGGTTGGGGAGCTGTTTTTT
TRBV4-2,TRBJ2-7,NA,NA,CASSPPGGRYEQYF,TGTGCCAGCAGCCCTCCCGGGGGGCGTTACGAGCAGTACTTC
TRBV6-5,TRBJ2-1,NA,NA,CASSTRTGWNEQFF,TGTGCCAGCAGCACACGCACAGGGTGGAATGAGCAGTTCTTC
TRBV12-3/TRBV12-4,TRBJ1-1,NA,TRBD1,CASRQGSNTEAFF,TGTGCCAGCCGACAGGGGTCGAACACTGAAGCTTTCTTT
TRBV5-1,TRBJ2-7,NA,NA,CASSLAGTEGNEQYF,TGCGCCAGCAGCTTGGCGGGGACCGAGGGAAACGAGCAGTACTTC
TRBV30,TRBJ1-1,NA,NA,CAWSGRPLNTEAFF,TGTGCCTGGAGTGGAAGGCCGTTGAACACTGAAGCTTTCTTT
TRBV12-3/TRBV12-4,TRBJ1-1,NA,TRBD1,CASSGLGQGSTEAFF,TGTGCCAGCAGTGGCCTGGGACAGGGGAGCACTGAAGCTTTCTTT
TRBV9,TRBJ1-2,NA,NA,CASSVETGDIGGYTF,TGTGCCAGCAGCGTTGAGACCGGGGATATCGGTGGCTACACCTTC
TRBV4-2,TRBJ2-7,NA,TRBD1,CASSQMSGTGIYEQYF,TGTGCCAGCAGCCAAATGTCCGGGACAGGGATCTACGAGCAGTACTTC